The clone carrying this T cell receptor (beta chain) was recorded many times. Time point meaning: newly diagnosed GD, antithyroid drugs for less than 3 months. The TCR library was made from RNA that had been extracted from PBMCs in TRIzol. V gave up 2 bases and J gave up 7 bases, with 18 bases separating them. The CDR3 runs to 16 residues. Per germline, CDR1 SGHTA and CDR2 FQGNSA. The data originate from a study of regulatory T cells in long-lasting Graves disease. Libraries of TCR beta came from iRepertoire HTBI primers plus Arm-PCR of CDR3 regions. TCRdb ran MiXCR on the multiplex PCR reads and lists one entry per CDR3 protein. The sample includes 350,000 to 500,000 distinct CDR3 sequences, around 15% of them seen just once. In addition, the sample was reused for a study of T cells in Graves' hyperthyroidism and ophthalmopathy.

The sequence was obtained from a young woman with Graves disease. Sequences were derived from peripheral blood mononuclear cells (PBMCs), sampled at new diagnosis, from a patient treated with antithyroid drugs. The V and J genes are TRBV7-2 and TRBJ2-1, with a weak D call TRBD2 (6 bases). CDR3 protein: CASSLLPSSEENEQFF. The CDR3 DNA sequence: TGTGCCAGCAGCTTACTTCCCTCTAGCGAGGAGAATGAGCAGTTCTTC.